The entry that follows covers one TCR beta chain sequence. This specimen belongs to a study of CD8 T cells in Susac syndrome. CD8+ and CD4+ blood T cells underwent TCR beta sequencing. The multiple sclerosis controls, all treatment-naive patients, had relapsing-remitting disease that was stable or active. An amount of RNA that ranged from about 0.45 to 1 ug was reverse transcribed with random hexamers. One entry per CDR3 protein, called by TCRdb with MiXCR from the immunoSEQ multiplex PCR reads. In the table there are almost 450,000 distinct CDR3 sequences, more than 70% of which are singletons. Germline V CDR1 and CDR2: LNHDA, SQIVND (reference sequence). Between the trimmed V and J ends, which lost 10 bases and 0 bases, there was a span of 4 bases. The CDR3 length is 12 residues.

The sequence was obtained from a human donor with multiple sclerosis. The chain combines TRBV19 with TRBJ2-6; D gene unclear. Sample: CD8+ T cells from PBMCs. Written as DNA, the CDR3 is TGTGCCACCTACTCTGGGGCCAACGTCCTGACTTTC. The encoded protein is CATYSGANVLTF.